One T cell receptor (beta chain) is described in this entry. Its antigen is unidentified. This specimen comes from a study of cytomegalovirus exposure and HLA in healthy donors. At the level of the study: Inside one of the first data releases sat about 85 million unique TCRs taken from HLA-typed donors. General study findings and limits: The availability of immune exposure information extended only to CMV serostatus. Roughly uniform sequencing depth across donors was assumed, possibly incorrectly.

PCR involved 60 Vbeta and 13 Jbeta primers. Repertoires were generated with immunoSEQ multiplex PCR, while TCRdb's copy carries only in-frame clones and drops some. The repertoire consists of 80,000 or so clones, with approximately 67% occurring once and the leading ten covering 4% to 5.5%. Germline trimming cut 3 bases from V and 0 bases from J; bases unmatched to any gene: 10. The CDR3 is 19 amino acids. Germline V gene sequence: CDR1 SGDLS, CDR2 YYNGEE. The receptor was derived from a male donor in good health and CMV-seropositive. Input material: PBMCs. The V gene is TRBV9, the J gene TRBJ1-3; 12 nucleotides line up with TRBD1. CDR3 DNA: TGTGCCAGCAGCGGAACCCGGGGGACAGGGGGCCTCTCTGGAAACACCATATATTTT. This codes for CASSGTRGTGGLSGNTIYF.